Below, 31 T cell receptor beta chains from the same sample are listed, as sequenced in a study of blood T cell repertoires in COVID-19. Repertoires were generated with immunoSEQ multiplex PCR, while TCRdb's copy carries only in-frame clones and drops some. The sample carries approximately 280,000 clones, 89% recorded once. Sample: peripheral blood. These receptors were taken from a woman aged 60-75 years with acute or convalescent COVID-19.

CDR3 DNA sequence: TGCGCCAGCAGCCAAGGACAGGGAGTAGAGACCCAGTACTTC. As protein: CASSQGQGVETQYF. V and J are TRBV4-1 and TRBJ2-5; TRBD1 matches 7 bases. The CDR3 is made up of 14 amino acids. Germline V CDR1 and CDR2: MGHRA, YSYEKL. The trim removed 1 base at V and 4 bases at J, leaving 3 bases unmatched.

The gene calls are TRBV7-2 and TRBJ2-3; 7 nucleotides line up with TRBD1. This CDR3 comprises 15 residues. Germline CDR1 SGHTA, CDR2 FQGNSA. V gave up 1 base and J gave up 2 bases; unmatched junction bases: 3. CDR3 in DNA: TGTGCCAGCAGCTTAGGGGACAGATACACAGATACGCAGTATTTT. Translation gives CASSLGDRYTDTQYF.

On this clone: The sample holds other DNA sequences that translate to the same CDR3. This sequence joins TRBV11-2 and TRBJ1-1; D possibly corresponds to TRBD1 (5 bases). Germline assignment: CDR1 SGHAT and CDR2 FQNNGV. V was pared by 1 base and J by 5 bases, with 5 bases between. The CDR3 is 12 residues long. CDR3 residues: CASSLAGTEAFF. The CDR3 bases are TGTGCCAGCAGCTTAGCAGGGACTGAAGCTTTCTTT.

The chain couples TRBV29-1 to TRBJ2-1; no definite D call. The germline gives CDR1 SQVTM, CDR2 ANQGSEA. The V gene lost 3 bases and the J gene lost 6 bases, with 12 bases spanning the gap. This CDR3 spans 13 amino acids. CDR3 protein: CSVDRYNPNEQFF. CDR3 coding DNA: TGCAGCGTTGACAGGTATAATCCCAATGAGCAGTTCTTC.

The chain is built from TRBV4-2 and TRBJ2-3; 13 bases are shared with TRBD2. Germline V gene lookup returns CDR1 LGHNA and CDR2 YNFKEQ. This CDR3 is 18 amino acids long. V lost 1 base to trimming and J lost 6 bases; unmatched junction nucleotides: 10. The CDR3 is CASSQAGLAGVGVDTQYF. CDR3 DNA sequence: TGTGCCAGCAGCCAAGCTGGACTAGCGGGAGTTGGTGTGGATACGCAGTATTTT.

V gene TRBV10-3 combines with J gene TRBJ2-1; a weak D match, TRBD1 (5 bases). Between the trimmed V and J ends, which lost 7 bases and 6 bases, there was a span of 13 bases. Germline CDR1 and CDR2: ENHRY and SYGVKD. The CDR3 consists of 13 residues. For the CDR3, the DNA is TGTGCCATCAACACCGACAGATTCAATGAGCAGTTCTTC. This codes for CAINTDRFNEQFF.

This chain connects TRBV3-1 (or the pseudogene TRBV3-2) to TRBJ1-3, with 8 bases that match TRBD1. CDR1 and CDR2 from the germline V gene are LGHDT and YNNKEL (reference sequence). This CDR3 spans 14 amino acids. The V gene end was trimmed by 4 bases and the J gene end by 3 bases; junction bases not matched to a gene: 2. CDR3 loop: CASSPTGVGNTIYF. The CDR3 coding sequence is TGTGCCAGCAGCCCGACAGGGGTTGGAAACACCATATATTTT.

The chain has TRBV2 and TRBJ1-6; possible D gene TRBD1, 6 bases. This CDR3 has 13 residues. Trimming removed 8 bases from V and 10 bases from J, with 15 bases in between. The germline gives CDR1 SNHLY, CDR2 FYNNEI. The CDR3 spells CASEGGRGSPLHF. The CDR3 DNA follows: TGTGCCAGCGAGGGGGGGAGGGGATCACCCCTCCACTTT.

V gene TRBV12-3 or TRBV12-4 combines with J gene TRBJ1-3; 9 nucleotides match TRBD1. CDR3 length equals 13 residues. Trimming took 6 bases from V and 11 from J; bases not matched to a gene: 8. The CDR3 reads CASSLTGGTAIYF. CDR3 DNA: TGTGCCAGCAGCCTGACAGGGGGTACGGCCATATATTTT.

A single count supports this clone. The V and J genes are TRBV19 and TRBJ1-5; TRBD1 aligns across 9 bases. Germline values: CDR1 LNHDA, CDR2 SQIVND (reference sequence). CDR3 length: 13 amino acids. V dropped 5 bases and J dropped 7; count of bases not matched to a gene: 3. The CDR3 coding sequence is TGTGCCAGTAGTGGGACAGGGATCCAGCCCCAGCATTTT. Encoded protein: CASSGTGIQPQHF.

The chain combines TRBV4-2 with TRBJ2-1, with D uncertain. Germline-derived CDR1 and CDR2 are LGHNA and YNFKEQ. CDR3 length: 12 residues. V was clipped by 4 bases and J by 10 bases, with 11 bases between them. The CDR3 DNA reads TGTGCCAGCAGCCGAGGTCCAATCGAGCAGTTCTTC. This encodes CASSRGPIEQFF.

This chain uses TRBV7-3 with TRBJ2-5; TRBD2 is a possible D gene (6 bases). This CDR3 is built from 13 residues. Germline values: CDR1 SGHTA, CDR2 FQGTGA. The V end was cut by 4 bases, the J end by 5 bases, with 11 bases between. The CDR3 reads CASSWGTAETQYF. CDR3 in DNA: TGTGCCAGCAGCTGGGGGACTGCGGAGACCCAGTACTTC.

The rearrangement uses TRBV11-3 and TRBJ2-1, with unresolved D. The CDR3 runs 15 residues. Germline assignment: CDR1 SGHNT and CDR2 YENEEA. V was clipped by 1 base and J by 0 bases, with 7 bases between them. The CDR3 region is CASSLGPPSYNEQFF. CDR3 nucleotides: TGTGCCAGCAGCTTAGGTCCTCCCTCCTACAATGAGCAGTTCTTC.

A single count supports this clone. This chain connects TRBV7-9 to TRBJ1-5, with D perhaps matching TRBD1 (5 bases). Germline loops: CDR1 SEHNR, CDR2 FQNEAQ (reference sequence). Between the trimmed V and J ends, which lost 0 bases and 4 bases, there was a span of 13 bases. This CDR3 contains 16 residues. CDR3 region: CASSLASVGANQPQHF. CDR3 in DNA: TGTGCCAGCAGCTTAGCGTCTGTAGGGGCAAATCAGCCCCAGCATTTT.

The chain carries TRBV9 and TRBJ1-3, with 7 bases that match TRBD1. The germline CDR1 and CDR2 sequences are SGDLS and YYNGEE. The CDR3 has 16 residues. Trimming removed 0 bases from V and 0 bases from J; junction bases left unmatched: 3. The CDR3 here is CASSVDPGGSGNTIYF. The CDR3 DNA reads as TGTGCCAGCAGCGTAGACCCAGGGGGCTCTGGAAACACCATATATTTT.

The chain is built from TRBV24-1 and TRBJ1-4; TRBD1 agrees at 8 bases. V shed 4 bases and J 5 bases; nucleotides not matched to a gene: 5. CDR1 is KGHDR, CDR2 SFDVKD, per germline. CDR3 length: 15 amino acids. This CDR3 reads CATSEPGGRNEKLFF. The CDR3 bases are TGTGCCACCAGTGAGCCAGGGGGCAGGAATGAAAAACTGTTTTTT.

This chain joins TRBV29-1 and TRBJ2-5; 7 bases map to TRBD1. CDR1 and CDR2 from the germline V gene are SQVTM and ANQGSEA. Unmatched junction bases numbered 12, after V lost 0 bases and J lost 5 bases. The CDR3 consists of 16 residues. CDR3 sequence: CSVEEPAGGERETQYF. CDR3 sequence (DNA): TGCAGCGTTGAAGAGCCGGCAGGGGGAGAGAGGGAGACCCAGTACTTC.

The V call is TRBV4-3, the J call TRBJ2-2; the D gene is possibly TRBD2 (5 bases). Trimming cost V 3 bases and J 6 bases, with 20 bases left between them. The CDR3 is 17 amino acids. The germline CDR1 and CDR2 sequences are LGHNA and YSLEER. The CDR3 DNA reads as TGCGCCAGCAGCCACCCTTTGAGAGGGATCCCCCCCGGGGAGCTGTTTTTT. It yields the protein CASSHPLRGIPPGELFF.

The V gene is TRBV4-1, the J gene TRBJ2-1; D might be TRBD2 (6 bases). The CDR3 has 15 residues. The V end lost 2 bases, the J end lost 4 bases, and 12 bases lay between the germline ends. The germline V gene has CDR1 MGHRA and CDR2 YSYEKL. CDR3 DNA sequence: TGCGCCAGCAGCCAACTTCCGGGGGTTTACAATGAGCAGTTCTTC. It encodes CASSQLPGVYNEQFF.

The genes are TRBV4-1 and TRBJ1-1, with D hard to call. This CDR3 comprises 15 residues. Trimming stripped 4 bases from V and 3 bases from J, with 15 bases between. CDR1 MGHRA and CDR2 YSYEKL come from the germline V gene. CDR3 in DNA: TGCGCCAGCAGCCTCGACGAGGGTCCCGACACTGAAGCTTTCTTT. It is translated as CASSLDEGPDTEAFF.

This sequence joins TRBV5-4 and TRBJ2-5; 8 bases map to TRBD1. Trimming took 4 bases from V and 7 from J; bases not matched to a gene: 12. This CDR3 has 15 residues. Per the germline V gene, CDR1 is SGHNT and CDR2 is YYREEE (reference sequence). CDR3 amino acids: CASSGGKNDRGTQYF. The CDR3 bases are TGTGCCAGCAGCGGCGGGAAAAACGACAGGGGGACCCAGTACTTC.

This chain connects TRBV4-2 to TRBJ1-4; no reliable D call. The CDR3 runs to 13 residues. CDR1 and CDR2 from the germline V gene are LGHNA and YNFKEQ. Trimming pared 6 bases from V and 4 bases from J, leaving 9 bases between. CDR3 DNA sequence: TGTGCCAGCAGTCCAGTTGGTAATGAAAAACTGTTTTTT. Residues: CASSPVGNEKLFF.

The chain links TRBV10-1 to TRBJ1-6; 10 positions agree with TRBD1. The CDR3 has 16 amino acids. Trimming cost V 5 bases and J 10 bases; bases outside gene matches: 11. Germline CDR1 is WNHNN and CDR2 is SYGVQD (reference sequence). The CDR3 DNA follows: TGCGCCAGCAGTTTACGACAGGGGGCGAGGGGCTCACCCCTCCACTTT. This sequence encodes CASSLRQGARGSPLHF.

The rearrangement uses TRBV27 and TRBJ1-1; no clear D. The CDR3 totals 15 residues. The V gene's germline CDR1 is MNHEY and CDR2 SMNVEV (reference sequence). The germline V and J ends were trimmed by 8 bases and 7 bases, with 23 bases remaining between them. The CDR3 DNA reads TGTGCCAGCGTTGCCCCTCTTCCCGCTGGAGGTGAAGCTTTCTTT. Translating it yields CASVAPLPAGGEAFF.

Of note for this clone: One end of the junction fails to match germline, which may point to a read error. CDR3 coding DNA: TGCGCCAGCAGCTTGTCTGTAGACAGGGCCGACGTCCTGACTTTC. Translated, it gives CASSLSVDRADVLTF. J is TRBJ2-6 and V is TRBV5-1; 7 positions match TRBD1. Germline values: CDR1 SGHRS, CDR2 YFSETQ. This CDR3 is 15 amino acids long.

The CDR3: CASSSNTGNTEAFF. The DNA for the CDR3 is TGTGCCAGCAGCTCTAATACAGGGAACACTGAAGCTTTCTTT. The genes are TRBV5-4 and TRBJ1-1; tentatively, D is TRBD1 (5 bases). CDR1 and CDR2 from the germline V gene are SGHNT and YYREEE (reference sequence). Trimming removed 3 bases from V and 1 base from J, with 10 bases in between. The CDR3 is made up of 14 amino acids.

The chain links TRBV2 to TRBJ2-7; a weak D match, TRBD1 (6 bases). The CDR3 spans 14 residues. Germline CDR1 reads SNHLY; CDR2 reads FYNNEI. Deletions cut 3 bases from V and 3 bases from J, with 12 bases between. The CDR3 here is CASSEGRDNYEQYF. The CDR3 nucleotides read TGTGCCAGCAGTGAGGGCCGGGACAACTACGAGCAGTACTTC.

The V and J genes are TRBV6-2 or TRBV6-3 and TRBJ1-5; 7 nucleotides align to TRBD1. The V gene's germline CDR1 is MNHEY and CDR2 SVGEGT. CDR3 length equals 16 residues. The V and J ends lost 6 bases and 0 bases, in that order; junction bases with no gene match: 8. The CDR3 reads CASSLDRDYSNQPQHF. DNA for the CDR3: TGTGCCAGCAGCCTCGACAGGGATTATAGCAATCAGCCCCAGCATTTT.

CDR3 DNA sequence: TGCAGCGTTGGCCCGACAGGGAAATCCGGGGAGCTGTTTTTT. Its translation is CSVGPTGKSGELFF. V gene TRBV29-1 combines with J gene TRBJ2-2; 7 bases agree with TRBD1. The length of the CDR3 is 14 residues. Germline V gene lookup returns CDR1 SQVTM and CDR2 ANQGSEA. V lost 4 bases, J lost 6 bases, and 8 bases stayed unmatched.

The chain is built from TRBV14 and TRBJ2-7, with D tentatively TRBD1 (5 bases). Germline V gene lookup returns CDR1 SGHDN and CDR2 FVKESK. CDR3 length equals 15 residues. Trimming cost V 0 bases and J 4 bases, with 13 bases left between them. DNA for the CDR3: TGTGCCAGCAGCCAAGATACCCGGGCAGGGTACGAGCAGTACTTC. This encodes CASSQDTRAGYEQYF.

The CDR3 spells CASSLGAGAEKLFF. As DNA, the CDR3 is TGTGCCAGCAGCCTGGGGGCAGGAGCTGAAAAACTGTTTTTT. The J gene is TRBJ1-4, the V gene TRBV3-1 (or the pseudogene TRBV3-2); D may be TRBD1 (6 bases). Germline V gene lookup returns CDR1 LGHDT and CDR2 YNNKEL (reference sequence). CDR3 length: 14 amino acids. V lost 4 bases and J lost 7, with 13 bases in between.